This entry describes one TCR beta chain. The clone's antigen remains unknown. No base-level quality is on record; no much larger clone is a single base apart. This entry comes from a study of PD-1 blockade in classical Hodgkin lymphoma (dated by TCRdb to 2020 to 2021). In the study overall: Nivolumab dosing was 3 mg/kg intravenously every 2 weeks, continuing until either disease progression or unacceptable toxicity. The study used TCR beta sequencing and CyTOF to define a peripheral blood immune signature of response to PD-1 blockade in classical Hodgkin lymphoma. Overall study outcomes, separate from this receptor: Lower diversity was observed in patients in whom nivolumab was started less than 1 year after ASCT, and these patients were excluded from later analyses so that confounding by immune reconstitution would be avoided. Only a single clinical trial cohort was studied, and what caused the repertoire differences, possibly disease activity or prior therapy, remained undefined. Baseline TCR diversity was reported as lower in newly diagnosed patients than in healthy donors, and lower still in relapsed/refractory patients. Baseline diversity similar to that of newly diagnosed patients was observed in trial patients achieving complete response, whereas significantly lower diversity was observed in partial responders and progressors. CD4+ but not CD8+ TCR diversity rose significantly by C4D1 (p=0.0027 vs p=0.16), most apparent in complete responders (p=0.02).

The Qiagen DNeasy kit was used to extract genomic DNA from unsorted PBMCs and from the negatively selected CD4+ and CD8+ fractions. TCR beta CDR3 regions were subjected to amplification by immunoSEQ multiplex PCR with primers that anneal to V and J segments. A synthetic immune receptor repertoire was used to minimize amplification bias, and any remaining bias was removed computationally after sequencing. Processing in the source paper ran as follows. Custom Python scripts were used to quantify repertoire diversity as the Shannon entropy index. Unsorted, CD4+ and CD8+ repertoires were examined separately, except in combined analyses, for which CD4+ and CD8+ sequences were merged in silico. Clonal expansion was defined as a frequency increase of at least 2-fold after treatment compared with C1D1, and clones undetected at baseline were assigned a pseudocount of 0.5. Singleton clones were defined as clones with 0 or 1 copy at C1D1, and non-singleton clones were defined as clones with 2 or more copies. Clones expanded in unsorted samples were assigned a CD4+, CD8+ or unknown annotation through matching of protein sequences in sorted samples from the same patient. Wilcoxon tests on paired samples were used to test changes in diversity from C1D1 to C4D1. TCRdb limited this immuneACCESS table to in-frame rearrangements with V and J called. A share of clones is missing; checked studies link under half to unresolved V genes, and the rest is unexplained. Clonal size and the V and J genes are those of that table, whereas D and trimming came from the DNA. This sample gives about 110,000 clones in total; 89% of them show up just once. About 20% of the sample goes to the ten largest clones.

Read against the paper, the sample's time point label means: cycle 2 day 1 (C2D1) of nivolumab. Every trial patient had relapsed after autologous stem cell transplantation, and cohorts A, B and C differed in prior brentuximab vedotin exposure. The trial cohort comprised 60 or so patients with relapsed/refractory classical Hodgkin lymphoma whose best overall responses were complete response, partial response or progressive disease. Single-agent nivolumab was administered to trial patients in the multi-cohort phase II CheckMate 205 trial. An independent review committee assessed best overall response by applying the 2007 International Working Group response criteria. Trial PBMCs were collected just before the start of nivolumab (C1D1) and during therapy at cycle 2 day 1 and cycle 4 day 1. After peripheral blood was drawn into 8 mL Vacutainer Cell Preparation Tubes, PBMCs were isolated by centrifugation and then cryopreserved.

The CDR1 and CDR2 encoded by the germline V gene (reference sequence) are SGHKS and YYEKEE. The CDR3 has 17 amino acids, counting the end cysteine and phenylalanine. The retained sequence is limited to the CDR3, 51 bases, with the frame set at the first base. Trimming accounts for 0 bases at V and 4 bases at J, while the number of junction bases matched to no gene is 12. The sample consisted of peripheral blood mononuclear cells (PBMCs), taken before the second cycle of nivolumab. This TCR was recovered from a human donor with classical Hodgkin lymphoma. The sequence links TRBV5-5 to TRBJ2-5, with 7 bases matching TRBD1. The DNA reads as follows: TGTGCCAGCAGCTTGGGTACAGGGGTAATGGGTAGAGAGACCCAGTACTTC. Its translation reads: CASSLGTGVMGRETQYF.